A selection of T cell receptor beta chains follows, all from one sample in a study of CD8+CD57+ T cells in acquired aplastic anemia. TCRdb fed the reads into MiXCR, producing one record per CDR3 protein. The sample carries some 150,000 distinct CDR3 sequences, around two fifths recorded once. Sequences were obtained from sorted CD4+, CD8+, or CD8+CD57+ T cells (not recorded which) from PBMCs. These receptors all stem from a human donor in good health, serving as a control. Both conserved end residues are trimmed from each CDR3.

TRBV7-9 | ASSPIGRGREGRYEQY
TRBV4-2 | ASSQTGESPQH
TRBV19 | ASSILGNTEAF
TRBV2 | ASQKEGRTDTQY
TRBV7-2 | ASSLQGTIYEQY
TRBV5-1 | ASSPDRATYGYT
TRBV7-6 | ASSPRGEKLF
TRBV7-3 | ASSLFGGDSPLH
TRBV12-3/TRBV12-4 | ASSLSVVNTEAF
TRBV14 | ASSSFGNTEAF
TRBV6-1 | ARVKGKNYSNQPQH
TRBV20-1 | SAHSGGLYRDGYT
TRBV30 | AWRAVNNSPLH
TRBV18 | ASSPPGHKISGNTIY
TRBV20-1 | SANHLSIRGAYNEQF
TRBV12-3/TRBV12-4 | ASSLIQGLYEQY
TRBV20-1 | SASDINEQF
TRBV5-1 | ASSLVGADRGFDEQF
TRBV16 | ASSLQQGPLMASNQPQH